This TCR beta chain was sequenced in a study of regulatory T cells in long-lasting Graves disease. The time point here: persistent/refractory GD, antithyroid drugs over 5 years with positive TRAb. PBMCs were the source of the RNA used for TCR sequencing. V was cut by 3 bases and J by 8 bases, with 5 bases left in between. The CDR3 runs 12 residues. Germline lookup yields CDR1 MNHEY and CDR2 SMNVEV (reference sequence). TCR beta libraries were built with iRepertoire HTBI primers and Arm-PCR of CDR3 regions. Each CDR3 protein gets one entry after TCRdb re-called the multiplex PCR reads with MiXCR. The table records hundreds of thousands of distinct CDR3 sequences, roughly 30% of them present only once. This clonotype was counted only a few times. Its target is not known. Study-wide results and limits: Persistent cases of Graves' showed reduced TCR diversity relative to newly diagnosed patients.

V and J are TRBV27 and TRBJ1-6; no clear D. Sequences were derived from peripheral blood mononuclear cells (PBMCs), sampled when the disease was refractory, from a patient treated with antithyroid drugs. This TCR was recovered from a female donor with Graves disease. The chain's CDR3 is CASSFPHSPLHF. The CDR3, as DNA: TGTGCCAGCAGTTTTCCCCATTCACCCCTCCACTTT.